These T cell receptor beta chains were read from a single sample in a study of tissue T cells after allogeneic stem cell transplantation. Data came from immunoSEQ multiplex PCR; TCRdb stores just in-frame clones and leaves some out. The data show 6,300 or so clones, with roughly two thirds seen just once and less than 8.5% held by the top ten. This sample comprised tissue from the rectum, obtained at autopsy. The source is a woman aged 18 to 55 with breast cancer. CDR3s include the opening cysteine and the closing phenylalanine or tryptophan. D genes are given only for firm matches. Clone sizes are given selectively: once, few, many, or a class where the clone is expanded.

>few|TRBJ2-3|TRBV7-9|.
TGTGCCAGCAGCTTAGAAATCAGGGCAGATACGCAGTATTTT
CASSLEIRADTQYF
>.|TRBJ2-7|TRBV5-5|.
TGTGCCAGCAGCTTGGATGCCCCCGGCGAGCAGTACTTC
CASSLDAPGEQYF
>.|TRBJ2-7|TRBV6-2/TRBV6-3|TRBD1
TGTGCCAGCAGTTTCTCCTCGACAGGGGACCACGAGCAGTACTTC
CASSFSSTGDHEQYF
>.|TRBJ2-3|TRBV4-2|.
TGTGCCAGCAGCCAAGATAAAGGGGGCGGGGGAGCAGATACGCAGTATTTT
CASSQDKGGGGADTQYF
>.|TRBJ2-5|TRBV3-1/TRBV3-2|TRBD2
TGTGCCAGCAGCCCCCGTCGGGTCGGGGGGGAGACCCAGTACTTC
CASSPRRVGGETQYF
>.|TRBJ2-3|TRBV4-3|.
TGCGCCAGCAGCCAAGACCCCCCTGGTCTAGTACCCGACACAGATACGCAGTATTTT
CASSQDPPGLVPDTDTQYF
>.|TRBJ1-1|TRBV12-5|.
TGTGCTAGTGCTCTGAATTCGAACACTGAAGCTTTCTTT
CASALNSNTEAFF
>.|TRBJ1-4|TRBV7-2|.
TGTGCCAGCAGTCTCCAACAGGCAACTAATGAAAAACTGTTTTTT
CASSLQQATNEKLFF
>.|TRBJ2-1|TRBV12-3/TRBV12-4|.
TGTGCCAGCAGTTTGGTGGGCTACAATGAGCAGTTCTTC
CASSLVGYNEQFF
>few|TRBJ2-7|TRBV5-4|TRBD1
TGTGCCAGCAGCTTACAGGGGGTTTCGTCCGAGCAGTACTTC
CASSLQGVSSEQYF
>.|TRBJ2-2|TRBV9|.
TGTGCCAGCAGCGCTGACTACACCGGGGAGCTGTTTTTT
CASSADYTGELFF
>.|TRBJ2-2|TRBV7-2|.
TGTGCCAGCAGCCCCGGTATTCCGGGCGGGGAGCTGTTTTTT
CASSPGIPGGELFF
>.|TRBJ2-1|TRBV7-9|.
TGTGCCAGCAGCTATCAAGGCGGGAATGAGCAGTTCTTC
CASSYQGGNEQFF
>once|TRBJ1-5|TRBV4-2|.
TGTGCCAGCAGCCGAGACAGGTCTCAGCCCCAGCATTTT
CASSRDRSQPQHF
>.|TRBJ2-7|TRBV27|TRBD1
TGTGCCAGCAGGCCCGGGACAGGGGACTACGAGCAGTACTTC
CASRPGTGDYEQYF
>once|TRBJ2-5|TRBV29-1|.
TGCAGTTTTAGAGGGGCGGAGACCCAGTACTTC
CSFRGAETQYF
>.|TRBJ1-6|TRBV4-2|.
TGTGCCAGCAGCCAAGAACGGGGGGCCTATTCACCCCTCCACTTT
CASSQERGAYSPLHF
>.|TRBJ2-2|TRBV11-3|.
TGTGCCAGCAGCTTAGCCGTAGCGCGGGAGCTGTTTTTT
CASSLAVARELFF
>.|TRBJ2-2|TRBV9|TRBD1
TGTGCCAGCAGCCCTCGGACAGGGATAAACACCGGGGAGCTGTTTTTT
CASSPRTGINTGELFF
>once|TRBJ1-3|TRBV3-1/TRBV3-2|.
TGTGCCAGCAGCCCCCGGGAGGCTGGAAACACCATATATTTT
CASSPREAGNTIYF
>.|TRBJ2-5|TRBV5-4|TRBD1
TGTGCCAGCAACCGAGGGGGACAGGGGCAAGAGACCCAGTACTTC
CASNRGGQGQETQYF
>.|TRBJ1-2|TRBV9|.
TGTGCCAGCAGGACTGAGGGAGCCGAGTTTTACTATGGCTACACCTTC
CASRTEGAEFYYGYTF
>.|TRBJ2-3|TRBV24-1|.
TGTGCCACCAGCCAATCGGATACGCAGTATTTT
CATSQSDTQYF
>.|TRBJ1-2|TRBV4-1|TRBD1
TGCGCCAGCAGCCGGATAAACAGGGGGGACTATGGCTACACCTTC
CASSRINRGDYGYTF
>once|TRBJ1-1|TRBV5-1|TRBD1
TGCGCCAGCAGCTTAACCGGGACAGGGGGGAACACTGAAGCTTTCTTT
CASSLTGTGGNTEAFF
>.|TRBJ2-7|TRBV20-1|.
TGCAGTGCTAGTCCGGGGGTCACCTACGAGCAGTACTTC
CSASPGVTYEQYF
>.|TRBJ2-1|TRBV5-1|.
TGCGCCAGCAGCTTGGCCCATAGGGAGGACAATGAGCAGTTCTTC
CASSLAHREDNEQFF
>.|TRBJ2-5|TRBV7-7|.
TGTGCTAGCAGCCAAGTGGGCGGCCAAGAGACCCAGTACTTC
CASSQVGGQETQYF
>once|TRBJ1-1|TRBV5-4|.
TGTGCCAGCAGCTCAAGAGGAGGAACCACTGAAGCTTTCTTT
CASSSRGGTTEAFF
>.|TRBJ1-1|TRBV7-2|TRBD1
TGTGCCAGCAGCTCACAGGGGGGGACCACTGAAGCTTTCTTT
CASSSQGGTTEAFF
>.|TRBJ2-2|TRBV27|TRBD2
TGTGCCAGCAGTTTATTCACTAGCGGGAGCGTGAACACCGGGGAGCTGTTTTTT
CASSLFTSGSVNTGELFF
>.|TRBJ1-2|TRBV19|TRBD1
TGTGCCAGTAGTCCCTCCGGCAGGGGGAAATATGGCTACACCTTC
CASSPSGRGKYGYTF
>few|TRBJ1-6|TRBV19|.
TGTGCCAGTACCCCCTACGGGGGGAAGCATTCACCCCTCCACTTT
CASTPYGGKHSPLHF
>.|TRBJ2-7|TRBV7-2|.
TGTGCCAGCAGCTTACGATCCGGGCAAACTCCCTACGAGCAGTACTTC
CASSLRSGQTPYEQYF
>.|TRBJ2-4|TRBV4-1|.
TGCGCCAGCAGCCAATTCTTCGCCAAAAACATTCAGTACTTC
CASSQFFAKNIQYF
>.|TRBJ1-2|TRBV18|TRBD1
TGTGCCAGCTCACCCTCTGGACAGGGTTTCAACTATGGCTACACCTTC
CASSPSGQGFNYGYTF
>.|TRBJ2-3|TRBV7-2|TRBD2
TGTGCCAGCAGCTTAGGTTCTAGCGGGATAACAGATACGCAGTATTTT
CASSLGSSGITDTQYF
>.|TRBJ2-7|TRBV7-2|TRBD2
TGTGCCAGCAGCCCCGGACTAGCGGGAGGCACAATCTCCTACGAGCAGTACTTC
CASSPGLAGGTISYEQYF
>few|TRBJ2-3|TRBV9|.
TGTGCCAGCAGCCCCCCAGTTGGAGATACGCAGTATTTT
CASSPPVGDTQYF
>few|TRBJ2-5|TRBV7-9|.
TGTGCCAGCAGCCCCGGGACGGAGGAGACCCAGTACTTC
CASSPGTEETQYF